Reported below is one T cell receptor (beta chain). What it recognizes is unknown. The data originate from a study of cytomegalovirus exposure and HLA in healthy donors. Study-wide findings and caveats: That first-cohort TCR clusters tended to co-occur in the 130 or so validation repertoires was found in a later analysis. Among TCR beta chains, those listed as cytomegalovirus-associated numbered some 160. In vitro checks showed that a few CMV-associated chains really do target CMV antigens. The classifier reportedly diagnosed cytomegalovirus status with high sensitivity and specificity.

Deletions cut 4 bases from V and 3 bases from J, with 6 bases between. The V gene's germline CDR1 is KGHSH and CDR2 LQKENI. There are 12 residues in the CDR3. Clones were sequenced by immunoSEQ multiplex PCR, and TCRdb holds only the in-frame ones, with some missing. Of some 180,000 clones in the sample, roughly 81% were seen once. The chain couples TRBV18 to TRBJ1-2; D is undetermined. The sequence came from a woman in her 30s in good health and CMV-seronegative. The sequenced sample was PBMCs. The CDR3 coding sequence is TGTGCCAGCTCACTCGGAGACTATGGCTACACCTTC. The encoded protein is CASSLGDYGYTF.